Presented here are 6 T cell receptor beta chains from one specimen sequenced in a study of human T cells and chemical hapten exposure. Via MiXCR, TCRdb re-called the RACE reads, giving one row per CDR3 protein. This table has around 160,000 distinct CDR3 sequences, more than 14% appearing once. The time point is: patch test 1, 2 weeks after DPC sensitization. Documented treatment: therapeutic diphenylcyclopropenone sensitization with weekly scalp DPC. The source material was whole blood, sampled in connection with sensitization to the hapten diphenylcyclopropenone (DPC). Every receptor here comes from a young woman with alopecia areata. Some clones in this sample may be carry-over from other donors' samples.

This clonotype was picked up a small number of times. The junction does not match germline at one end; this may be a read error. This rearrangement joins TRBV19 to TRBJ2-2; D not resolved. The CDR3 is 12 amino acids. Looked up from germline, CDR1 is LNHDA and CDR2 is SQIVND (reference sequence). CDR3 protein: CASSQNPGELFF. CDR3 sequence (DNA): TGTGCCAGTAGTCAGAACCCCGGGGAGCTGTTTTTT.

This clonotype was picked up a small number of times. The V gene is TRBV29-1, the J gene TRBJ1-2; possible D gene TRBD1, 5 bases. CDR1 SQVTM and CDR2 ANQGSEA come from the germline V gene. The CDR3 covers 14 residues. The germline V and J ends were trimmed by 6 bases and 0 bases, with 14 bases remaining between them. This chain's CDR3 is CSVGDVAANYGYTF. Written as DNA, the CDR3 is TGCAGCGTAGGGGACGTCGCCGCTAACTATGGCTACACCTTC.

In its sample, this clonotype was seen a few times. This chain links TRBV5-5 with TRBJ1-2; the match to TRBD1 covers 7 bases. Germline lookup yields CDR1 SGHKS and CDR2 YYEKEE (reference sequence). CDR3 length: 15 amino acids. J gave up 8 bases and V 0 bases, and 10 bases lay outside the gene matches. CDR3: CASSLDRGRIGGYTF. The CDR3 DNA is TGTGCCAGCAGCTTGGATAGGGGGCGGATCGGCGGCTACACCTTC. Full variable domain (missing parts from reference TRBV5-5 and TRBJ1-2): DAGVTQSPTHLIKTRGQQVTLRCSPISGHKSVSWYQQVLGQGPQFIFQYYEKEERGRGNFPDRFSARQFPNYSSELNVNALLLGDSALYLCASSLDRGRIGGYTFGSGTRLTVV.

In its sample, this clonotype was seen a few times. CDR3 sequence (DNA): TGTGCCAGCAGCTTAGCGACCGGGACAGGGTTTTCTGAGCAGTACTTC. Its translation: CASSLATGTGFSEQYF. This chain uses TRBV7-9 with TRBJ2-7; 9 positions match TRBD1. Trimming cost V 0 bases and J 7 bases; bases outside gene matches: 10. The CDR3 covers 16 residues. Germline loops: CDR1 SEHNR, CDR2 FQNEAQ (reference sequence).

This clonotype was detected ten times or more. V and J are TRBV28 and TRBJ1-1; 11 bases agree with TRBD1. The trim removed 6 bases at V and 2 bases at J, leaving 8 bases unmatched. This CDR3 comprises 16 residues. Germline values: CDR1 MDHEN, CDR2 SYDVKM. CDR3 nucleotides: TGTGCCAGCAGACCATCGGACAGGGGGCGAAACACTGAAGCTTTCTTT. Encoded protein: CASRPSDRGRNTEAFF.

This clonotype has a handful of counts. V usage is TRBV20-1 and J usage is TRBJ2-3; D is undetermined. Trimming pared 0 bases from V and 1 base from J, leaving 8 bases between. The CDR3 loop spans 14 amino acids. Germline values: CDR1 DFQATT, CDR2 SNEGSKA (reference sequence). CDR3 bases: TGCAGTGCTAGAGACCCTCGGGGCACAGATACGCAGTATTTT. Amino acids: CSARDPRGTDTQYF.